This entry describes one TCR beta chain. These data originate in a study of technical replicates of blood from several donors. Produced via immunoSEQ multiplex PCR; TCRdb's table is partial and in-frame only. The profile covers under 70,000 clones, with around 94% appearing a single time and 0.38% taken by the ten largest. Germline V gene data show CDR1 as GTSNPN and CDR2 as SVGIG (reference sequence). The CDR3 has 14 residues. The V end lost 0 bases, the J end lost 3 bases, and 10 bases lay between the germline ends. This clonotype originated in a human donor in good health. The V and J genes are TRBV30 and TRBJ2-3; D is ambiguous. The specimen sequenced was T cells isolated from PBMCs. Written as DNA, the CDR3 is TGTGCCTGGAGTGTACCTGCGGAAACAGATACGCAGTATTTT. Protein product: CAWSVPAETDTQYF.